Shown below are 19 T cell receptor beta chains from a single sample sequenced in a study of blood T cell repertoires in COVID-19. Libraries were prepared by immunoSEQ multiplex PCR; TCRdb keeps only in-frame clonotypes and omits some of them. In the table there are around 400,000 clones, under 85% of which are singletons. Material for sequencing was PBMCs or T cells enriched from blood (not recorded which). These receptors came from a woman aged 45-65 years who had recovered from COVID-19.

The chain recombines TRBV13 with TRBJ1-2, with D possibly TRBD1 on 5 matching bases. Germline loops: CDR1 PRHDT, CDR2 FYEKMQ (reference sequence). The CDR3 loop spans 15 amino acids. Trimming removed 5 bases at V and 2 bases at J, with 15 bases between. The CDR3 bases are TGTGCCAGCAGCCTAACGGGGGGTTTGAACTATGGCTACACCTTC. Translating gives CASSLTGGLNYGYTF.

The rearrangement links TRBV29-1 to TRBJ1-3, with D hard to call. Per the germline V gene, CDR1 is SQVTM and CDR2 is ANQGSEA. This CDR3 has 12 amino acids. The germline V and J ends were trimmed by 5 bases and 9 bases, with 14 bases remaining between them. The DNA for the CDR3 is TGCAGCGTTTATCGGAGGGAGGGCACCATATATTTT. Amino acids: CSVYRREGTIYF.

The CDR3 nucleotides read TGCGCCAGCCAAGGGGGGCCTAGCGGGAGACCCGGCCCCACAGATACGCAGTATTTT. Encoded protein: CASQGGPSGRPGPTDTQYF. The chain recombines TRBV5-1 with TRBJ2-3; 10 positions match TRBD2. V lost 7 bases to trimming and J lost 2 bases; unmatched junction nucleotides: 19. The CDR3 contains 19 residues. Germline CDR1 and CDR2: SGHRS and YFSETQ.

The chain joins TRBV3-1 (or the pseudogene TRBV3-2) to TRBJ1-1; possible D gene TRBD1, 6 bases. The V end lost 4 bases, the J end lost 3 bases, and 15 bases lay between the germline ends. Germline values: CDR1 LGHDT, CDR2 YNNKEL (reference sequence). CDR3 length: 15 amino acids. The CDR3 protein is CASSPQGLKDTEAFF. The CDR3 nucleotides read TGTGCCAGCAGCCCCCAGGGGCTCAAAGACACTGAAGCTTTCTTT.

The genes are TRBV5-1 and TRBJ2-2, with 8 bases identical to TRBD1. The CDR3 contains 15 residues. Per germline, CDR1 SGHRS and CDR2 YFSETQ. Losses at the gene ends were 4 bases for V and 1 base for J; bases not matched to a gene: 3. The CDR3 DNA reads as TGCGCCAGCAGCCAAGGACAGGGGAACACCGGGGAGCTGTTTTTT. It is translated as CASSQGQGNTGELFF.

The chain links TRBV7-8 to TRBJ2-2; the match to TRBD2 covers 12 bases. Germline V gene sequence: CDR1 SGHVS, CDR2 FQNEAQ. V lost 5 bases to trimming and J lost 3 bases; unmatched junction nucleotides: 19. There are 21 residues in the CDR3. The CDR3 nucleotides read TGTGCCAGCAGCCAAACTCTCCTATCTCCAGGACTAGCGGGATACACCGGGGAGCTGTTTTTT. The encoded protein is CASSQTLLSPGLAGYTGELFF.

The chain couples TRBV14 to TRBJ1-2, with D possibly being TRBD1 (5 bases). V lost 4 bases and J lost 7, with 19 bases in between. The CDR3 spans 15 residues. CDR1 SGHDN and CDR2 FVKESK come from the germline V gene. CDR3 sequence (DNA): TGTGCCAGCAGCCCCCATTTGGAGGGGACTATTGGCTACACCTTC. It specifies CASSPHLEGTIGYTF.

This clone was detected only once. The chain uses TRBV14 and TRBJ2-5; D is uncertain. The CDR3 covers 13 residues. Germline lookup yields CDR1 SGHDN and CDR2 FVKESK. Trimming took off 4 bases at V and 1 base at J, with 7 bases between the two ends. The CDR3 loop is CASSRAAQETQYF. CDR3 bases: TGTGCCAGCAGCCGCGCGGCCCAAGAGACCCAGTACTTC. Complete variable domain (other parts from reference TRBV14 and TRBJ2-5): EAGVTQFPSHSVIEKGQTVTLRCDPISGHDNLYWYRRVMGKEIKFLLHFVKESKQDESGMPNNRFLAERTGGTYSTLKVQPAELEDSGVYFCASSRAAQETQYFGPGTRLLVL.

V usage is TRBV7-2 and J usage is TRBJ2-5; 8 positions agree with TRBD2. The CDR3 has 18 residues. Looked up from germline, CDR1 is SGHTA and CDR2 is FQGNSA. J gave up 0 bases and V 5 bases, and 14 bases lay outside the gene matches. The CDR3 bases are TGTGCCAGCAGCATGACTAGCGTGGGACTCCCCTACCAAGAGACCCAGTACTTC. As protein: CASSMTSVGLPYQETQYF.

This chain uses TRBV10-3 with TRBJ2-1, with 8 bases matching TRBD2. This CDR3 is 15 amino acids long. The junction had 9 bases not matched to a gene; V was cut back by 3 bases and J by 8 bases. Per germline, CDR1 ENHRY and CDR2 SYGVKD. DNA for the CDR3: TGTGCCATCAGTGAAGGTCCAGCGGGAGAAGATGAGCAGTTCTTC. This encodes CAISEGPAGEDEQFF.

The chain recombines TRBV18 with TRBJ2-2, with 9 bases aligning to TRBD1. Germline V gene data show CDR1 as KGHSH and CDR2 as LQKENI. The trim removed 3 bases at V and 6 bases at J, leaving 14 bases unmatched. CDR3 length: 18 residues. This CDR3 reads CASSPSLTGGAFAGELFF. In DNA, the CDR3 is TGTGCCAGCTCACCCAGTCTTACAGGGGGCGCGTTCGCCGGGGAGCTGTTTTTT.

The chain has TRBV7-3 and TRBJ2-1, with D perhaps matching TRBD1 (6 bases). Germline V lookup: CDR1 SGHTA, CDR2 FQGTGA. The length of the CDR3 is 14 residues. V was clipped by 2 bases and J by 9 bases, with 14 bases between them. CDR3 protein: CASSLLVGAAEQFF. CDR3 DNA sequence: TGTGCCAGCAGCTTACTGGTGGGGGCGGCTGAGCAGTTCTTC.

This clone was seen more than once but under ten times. This CDR3 is CATSSTGDTEAFF. The CDR3, as DNA: TGTGCCACCAGCAGCACAGGGGACACTGAAGCTTTCTTT. The V gene is TRBV15, the J gene TRBJ1-1; 7 bases match TRBD1. Germline CDR1 LNHNV, CDR2 YYDKDF (reference sequence). The CDR3 runs to 13 residues. J was trimmed by 3 bases and V by 3 bases; bases with no gene match: 1.

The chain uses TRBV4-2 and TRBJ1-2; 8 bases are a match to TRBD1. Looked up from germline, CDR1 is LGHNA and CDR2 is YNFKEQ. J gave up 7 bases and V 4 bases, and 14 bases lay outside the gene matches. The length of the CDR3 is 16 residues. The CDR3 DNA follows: TGTGCCAGCAGCCGGACGCCAGGGGGCGCACCGACTGGCTACACCTTC. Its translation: CASSRTPGGAPTGYTF.

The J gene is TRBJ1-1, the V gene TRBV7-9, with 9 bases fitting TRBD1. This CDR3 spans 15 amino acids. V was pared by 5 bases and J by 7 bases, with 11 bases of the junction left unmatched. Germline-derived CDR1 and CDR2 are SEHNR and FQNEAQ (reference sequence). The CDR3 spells CASSDPGQGGIEAFF. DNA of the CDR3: TGTGCCAGCAGCGATCCGGGACAGGGAGGAATTGAAGCTTTCTTT.

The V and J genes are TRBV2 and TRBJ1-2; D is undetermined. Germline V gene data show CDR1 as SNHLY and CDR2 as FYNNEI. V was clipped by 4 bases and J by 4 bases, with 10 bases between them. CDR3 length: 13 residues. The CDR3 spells CASSVEGSYGYTF. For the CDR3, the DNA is TGTGCCAGCAGTGTGGAGGGAAGCTATGGCTACACCTTC.

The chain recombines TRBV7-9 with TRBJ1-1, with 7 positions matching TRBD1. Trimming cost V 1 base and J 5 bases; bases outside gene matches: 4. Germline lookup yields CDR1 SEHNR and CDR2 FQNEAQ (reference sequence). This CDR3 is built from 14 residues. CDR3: CASSLEGGETEAFF. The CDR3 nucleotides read TGTGCCAGCAGCTTAGAAGGGGGCGAAACTGAAGCTTTCTTT.

The CDR3 reads CASSIQQGLYNEQFF. The CDR3, as DNA: TGTGCCAGTAGTATCCAACAGGGCCTTTACAATGAGCAGTTCTTC. The chain combines TRBV19 with TRBJ2-1; possible D gene TRBD1, 6 bases. The CDR3 runs to 15 residues. V was pared by 3 bases and J by 4 bases, with 13 bases between. Germline V gene sequence: CDR1 LNHDA, CDR2 SQIVND (reference sequence).

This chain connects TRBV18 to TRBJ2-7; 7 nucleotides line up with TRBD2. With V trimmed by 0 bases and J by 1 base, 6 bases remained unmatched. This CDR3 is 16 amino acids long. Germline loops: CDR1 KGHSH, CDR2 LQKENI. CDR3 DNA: TGTGCCAGCTCACCACCTCTGGCGGGAGCGTCCTACGAGCAGTACTTC. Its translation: CASSPPLAGASYEQYF.